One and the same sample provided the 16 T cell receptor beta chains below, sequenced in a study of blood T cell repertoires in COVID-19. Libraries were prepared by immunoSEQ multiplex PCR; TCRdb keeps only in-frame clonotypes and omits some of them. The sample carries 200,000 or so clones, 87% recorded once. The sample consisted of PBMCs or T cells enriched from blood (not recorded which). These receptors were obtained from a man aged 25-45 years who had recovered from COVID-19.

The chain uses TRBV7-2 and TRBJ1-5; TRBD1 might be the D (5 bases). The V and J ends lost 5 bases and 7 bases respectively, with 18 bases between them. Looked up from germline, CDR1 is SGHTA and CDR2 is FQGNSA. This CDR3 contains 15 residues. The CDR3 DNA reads TGTGCCAGCAGCGTAGGTCAGGGTGATGGACAGCCCCAGCATTTT. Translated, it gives CASSVGQGDGQPQHF.

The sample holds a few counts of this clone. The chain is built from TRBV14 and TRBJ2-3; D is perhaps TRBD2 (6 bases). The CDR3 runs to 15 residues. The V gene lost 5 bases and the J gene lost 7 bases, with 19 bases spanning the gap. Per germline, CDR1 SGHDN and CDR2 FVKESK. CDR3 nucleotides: TGTGCCAGCAGCAGGGACTTACCAATCTGGAATACGCAGTATTTT. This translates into CASSRDLPIWNTQYF.

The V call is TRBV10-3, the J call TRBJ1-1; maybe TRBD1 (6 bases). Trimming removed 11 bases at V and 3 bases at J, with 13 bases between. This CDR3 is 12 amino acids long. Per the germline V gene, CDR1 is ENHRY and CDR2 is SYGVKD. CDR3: CAGGATDTEAFF. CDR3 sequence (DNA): TGTGCCGGGGGGGCGACGGACACTGAAGCTTTCTTT.

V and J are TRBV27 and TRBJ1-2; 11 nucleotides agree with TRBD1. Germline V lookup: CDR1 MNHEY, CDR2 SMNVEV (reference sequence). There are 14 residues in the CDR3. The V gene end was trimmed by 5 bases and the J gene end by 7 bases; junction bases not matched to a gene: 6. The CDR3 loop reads CASSKPGQGGGYTF. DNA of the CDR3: TGTGCCAGCAGTAAACCGGGACAGGGGGGTGGCTACACCTTC.

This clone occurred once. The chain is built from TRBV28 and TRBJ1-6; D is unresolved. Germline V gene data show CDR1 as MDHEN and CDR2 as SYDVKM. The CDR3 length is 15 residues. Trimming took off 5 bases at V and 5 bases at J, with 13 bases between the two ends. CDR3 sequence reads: CASSPLGGNNSPLHF. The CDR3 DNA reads TGTGCCAGCAGTCCCCTTGGCGGTAATAATTCACCCCTCCACTTT.

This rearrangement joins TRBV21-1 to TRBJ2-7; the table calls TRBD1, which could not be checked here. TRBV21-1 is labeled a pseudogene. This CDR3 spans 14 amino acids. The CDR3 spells CASTLDRRIYEQYF. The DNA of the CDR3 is TGTGCCAGCACCCTGGACAGGCGGATCTACGAGCAGTACTTC.

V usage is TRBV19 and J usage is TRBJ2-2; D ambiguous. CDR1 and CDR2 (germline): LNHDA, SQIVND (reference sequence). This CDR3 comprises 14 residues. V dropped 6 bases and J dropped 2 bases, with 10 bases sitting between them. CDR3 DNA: TGTGCCAGTAGGATGGCAGGTAACACCGGGGAGCTGTTTTTT. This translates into CASRMAGNTGELFF.

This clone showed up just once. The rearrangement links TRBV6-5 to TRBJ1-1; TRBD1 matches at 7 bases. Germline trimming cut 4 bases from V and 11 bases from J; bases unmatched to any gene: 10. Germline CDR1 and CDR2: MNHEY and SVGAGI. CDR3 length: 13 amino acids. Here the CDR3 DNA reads TGTGCCAGCAGTTTCATGGGACAGTTTATGGCTTTCTTT. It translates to CASSFMGQFMAFF.

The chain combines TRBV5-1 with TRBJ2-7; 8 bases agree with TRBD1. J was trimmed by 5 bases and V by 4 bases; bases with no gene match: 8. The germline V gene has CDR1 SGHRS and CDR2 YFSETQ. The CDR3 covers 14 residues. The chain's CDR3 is CASSTGQGVDEQYF. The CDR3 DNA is TGCGCCAGCAGCACCGGACAGGGAGTCGACGAGCAGTACTTC.

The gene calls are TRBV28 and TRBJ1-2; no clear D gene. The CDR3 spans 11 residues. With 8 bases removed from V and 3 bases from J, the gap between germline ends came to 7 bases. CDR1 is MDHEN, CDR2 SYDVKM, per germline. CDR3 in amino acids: CASRTDYGYTF. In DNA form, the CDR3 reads TGTGCCAGCCGTACTGACTATGGCTACACCTTC.

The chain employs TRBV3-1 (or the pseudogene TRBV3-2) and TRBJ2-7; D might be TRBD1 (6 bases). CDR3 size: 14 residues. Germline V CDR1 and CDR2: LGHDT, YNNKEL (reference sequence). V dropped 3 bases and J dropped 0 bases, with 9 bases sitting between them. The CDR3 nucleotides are TGTGCCAGCAGCCAGGCAGGGGTCTCCTACGAGCAGTACTTC. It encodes CASSQAGVSYEQYF.

The CDR3 region is CASSNQDNQPQHF. The CDR3 DNA follows: TGTGCCAGTAGTAATCAGGACAATCAGCCCCAGCATTTT. The chain combines TRBV19 with TRBJ1-5; D uncertain. Germline values: CDR1 LNHDA, CDR2 SQIVND (reference sequence). V dropped 4 bases and J dropped 3 bases, with 7 bases sitting between them. The CDR3 extends over 13 amino acids.

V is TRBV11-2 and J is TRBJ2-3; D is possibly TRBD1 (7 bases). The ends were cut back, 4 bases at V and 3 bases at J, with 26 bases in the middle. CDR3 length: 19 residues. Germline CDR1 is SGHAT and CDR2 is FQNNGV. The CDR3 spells CASSSDDSRQGGWTDTQYF. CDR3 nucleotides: TGTGCCAGCAGCTCGGACGATTCCCGACAGGGAGGATGGACAGATACGCAGTATTTT.

CDR3 sequence: CASSEYNYEQYF. CDR3 DNA sequence: TGTGCCAGCAGTGAATATAACTACGAGCAGTACTTC. The chain carries TRBV25-1 and TRBJ2-7; D unclear. The germline V gene encodes CDR1 MGHDK and CDR2 SYGVNS. The CDR3 spans 12 residues. V lost 0 bases and J lost 3, with 3 bases in between.

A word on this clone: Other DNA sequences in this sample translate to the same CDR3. This chain's CDR3 is CASSYRDRGEQYF. CDR3 in DNA: TGTGCCAGCAGCTACAGGGATAGGGGCGAGCAGTACTTC. The chain couples TRBV6-5 to TRBJ2-7, with D possibly matching TRBD1 (6 bases). This CDR3 region has 13 residues. The V gene's germline CDR1 is MNHEY and CDR2 SVGAGI. Trimming took 6 bases from V and 6 from J, leaving 15 bases between them.

In DNA form, the CDR3 reads TGTGCCAGCTTTATGGAGACCCAGTACTTC. Translation gives CASFMETQYF. The chain links TRBV28 to TRBJ2-5, with D unresolved. The CDR3 consists of 10 residues. CDR1 MDHEN and CDR2 SYDVKM come from the germline V gene. The ends were cut back, 8 bases at V and 5 bases at J, with 6 bases in the middle.